Below, one T cell receptor (beta chain) is given with its context. Its antigen is still unknown. Amplification used 60 Vbeta primers and 13 Jbeta primers. Method: immunoSEQ multiplex PCR; TCRdb's copy keeps in-frame clones and lacks some. The sample shows fewer than 250,000 clones, less than 80% of them seen only once. The data were obtained in a study of cytomegalovirus exposure and HLA in healthy donors. Study-level results: The authors later found most CMV-associated TCR beta chains appeared HLA-restricted. Across donors, presence/absence analyses took sequencing depth to be roughly uniform.

Germline CDR1 and CDR2: SEHNR and FQNEAQ (reference sequence). The V end lost 5 bases, the J end lost 0 bases, and 14 bases lay between the germline ends. The CDR3 totals 16 residues. The chain joins TRBV7-9 to TRBJ1-5; weak D call: TRBD1 (5 bases). This clonotype was sampled from a girl aged 2 to 9 in good health and CMV-seronegative. The sample was PBMCs. In nucleotides, the CDR3 is TGTGCCAGCAGCCCCCGGGACTCAGATAGCAATCAGCCCCAGCATTTT. Protein product: CASSPRDSDSNQPQHF.